One sample yielded the 17 T cell receptor beta chains listed below, sequenced in a study of identical twins. Each CDR3 protein is one row after TCRdb ran MiXCR on the 5' RACE reads. The sample contains fewer than 450,000 distinct CDR3 sequences, approximately 9.1% of which appear only once. The material sequenced was naive T cells sorted from blood. The receptors derive from a woman aged 45-60 years in good health.

This clonotype was observed at least ten times. DNA of the CDR3: TGTGCCAGCAGCCAAGGTGGGGGGGCGCTTAGCAATCAGCCCCAGCATTTT. Translating it yields CASSQGGGALSNQPQHF. This chain links TRBV4-2 with TRBJ1-5, with D tentatively TRBD1 (6 bases). There are 17 residues in the CDR3. CDR1 is LGHNA and CDR2 is YNFKEQ in the germline V gene. V gave up 1 base and J gave up 0 bases, with 13 bases separating them.

V usage is TRBV7-9 and J usage is TRBJ2-5; D unclear. This CDR3 has 14 residues. Trimming removed 0 bases at V and 5 bases at J, with 10 bases between. From germline, CDR1 is SEHNR and CDR2 FQNEAQ (reference sequence). CDR3 loop: CASSLANSWETQYF. Here the CDR3 DNA reads TGTGCCAGCAGCTTAGCGAATAGCTGGGAGACCCAGTACTTC. Drawing the rest from reference TRBV7-9 and TRBJ2-5, the complete variable domain is DTGVSQNPRHKITKRGQNVTFRCDPISEHNRLYWYRQTLGQGPEFLTYFQNEAQLEKSRLLSDRFSAERPKGSFSTLEIQRTEQGDSAMYLCASSLANSWETQYFGPGTRLLVL.

This clonotype was seen at least ten times. CDR3 region: CASSYVWNTEAFF. In DNA, the CDR3 is TGTGCCAGCAGTTACGTCTGGAACACTGAAGCTTTCTTT. The chain links TRBV6-5 to TRBJ1-1; the D is unclear. V was clipped by 2 bases and J by 1 base, with 5 bases between them. The CDR3 runs to 13 residues. Germline CDR1 is MNHEY and CDR2 is SVGAGI.

The chain carries TRBV20-1 and TRBJ2-1, with 8 nucleotides matching TRBD2. This CDR3 spans 14 amino acids. Germline assignment: CDR1 DFQATT and CDR2 SNEGSKA (reference sequence). The V and J ends lost 3 bases and 4 bases, in that order; junction bases with no gene match: 5. CDR3 nucleotides: TGCAGTGCTAGCATCAGCGGGGGATACAATGAGCAGTTCTTC. As protein: CSASISGGYNEQFF.

The CDR3 sequence is CASSPRTGNSNQPQHF. The CDR3 nucleotides are TGTGCCAGCAGCCCAAGGACGGGTAATAGCAATCAGCCCCAGCATTTT. V and J are TRBV7-2 and TRBJ1-5; D unresolved. This CDR3 comprises 16 residues. Trimming took 5 bases from V and 0 from J, leaving 14 bases between them. CDR1 is SGHTA, CDR2 FQGNSA, per germline.

The rearrangement joins TRBV5-1 to TRBJ2-7; D may be TRBD2 (5 bases). V lost 0 bases, J lost 4 bases, and 14 bases lay in between. CDR1 and CDR2 (germline): SGHRS, YFSETQ. The CDR3 runs 15 residues. This CDR3 reads CASSLGRDLPYEQYF. The DNA for the CDR3 is TGCGCCAGCAGCTTGGGCCGGGATCTGCCGTACGAGCAGTACTTC.

In its sample, this clonotype was seen many times. The J gene is TRBJ2-2, the V gene TRBV5-1; 12 bases match TRBD2. The germline gives CDR1 SGHRS, CDR2 YFSETQ. V dropped 4 bases and J dropped 1; count of bases not matched to a gene: 5. This CDR3 has 17 amino acids. The CDR3 spells CASSLGLAGMNTGELFF. The CDR3 DNA reads TGCGCCAGCAGCCTAGGACTAGCGGGGATGAACACCGGGGAGCTGTTTTTT.

This clonotype was counted many times. The chain couples TRBV9 to TRBJ2-3; D tentatively reads TRBD1 or TRBD2 (6 bases each). Germline CDR1 SGDLS, CDR2 YYNGEE. The CDR3 loop spans 16 amino acids. Between the trimmed V and J ends, which lost 0 bases and 1 base, there was a span of 12 bases. The CDR3 DNA reads TGTGCCAGCAGCGTAGGGGGGGCCCTAGGCACAGATACGCAGTATTTT. Encoded protein: CASSVGGALGTDTQYF.

This clonotype has just a few counts. The chain couples TRBV12-5 to TRBJ1-1; D is possibly TRBD1 (5 bases). CDR3 length: 16 amino acids. V was clipped by 0 bases and J by 0 bases, with 11 bases between them. CDR1 and CDR2 (germline): LGHNT, FRNRAP. The CDR3 DNA follows: TGTGCTAGTGGTTTGGTCGCAGGGAGAATGAACACTGAAGCTTTCTTT. This gives the protein CASGLVAGRMNTEAFF.

V and J are TRBV2 and TRBJ2-7, with D possibly matching TRBD2 (5 bases). The CDR3 length is 15 residues. Germline CDR1 reads SNHLY; CDR2 reads FYNNEI. V was pared by 2 bases and J by 6 bases, with 17 bases between. The CDR3 sequence: CASSERLAEGAEQYV. The CDR3 nucleotides read TGTGCCAGCAGTGAAAGGCTAGCAGAAGGCGCCGAGCAGTACGTC.

This clonotype was seen more than once but under ten times. The V and J genes are TRBV5-1 and TRBJ2-7; 11 bases align to TRBD2. This CDR3 comprises 15 residues. The V gene end was trimmed by 5 bases and the J gene end by 1 base; junction bases not matched to a gene: 5. Per the germline V gene, CDR1 is SGHRS and CDR2 is YFSETQ. The CDR3 DNA sequence: TGCGCCAGCAGTATGACTAGCGGGACTTCCTACGAGCAGTACTTC. Translated, it gives CASSMTSGTSYEQYF.

This clonotype was found many times. The chain is built from TRBV7-9 and TRBJ1-1; tentative D call: TRBD1 (5 bases). There are 16 residues in the CDR3. The germline CDR1 and CDR2 sequences are SEHNR and FQNEAQ (reference sequence). Trimming took off 1 base at V and 5 bases at J, with 17 bases between the two ends. The CDR3 bases are TGTGCCAGCAGCTTAGGAGGGTATGGGGGAGATACTGAAGCTTTCTTT. Protein: CASSLGGYGGDTEAFF. The complete variable domain, with remaining parts taken from reference TRBV7-9 and TRBJ1-1, reads DTGVSQNPRHKITKRGQNVTFRCDPISEHNRLYWYRQTLGQGPEFLTYFQNEAQLEKSRLLSDRFSAERPKGSFSTLEIQRTEQGDSAMYLCASSLGGYGGDTEAFFGQGTRLTVV.

This clonotype was picked up many times. CDR3: CAISLANEQFF. The CDR3 coding sequence is TGTGCCATCAGCCTAGCGAATGAGCAGTTCTTC. The chain links TRBV10-3 to TRBJ2-1, with D perhaps TRBD2 (6 bases). Per the germline V gene, CDR1 is ENHRY and CDR2 is SYGVKD. V lost 6 bases to trimming and J lost 7 bases, with 7 bases between them. There are 11 residues in the CDR3.

In this sample, this clonotype turned up many times. The rearrangement links TRBV4-2 to TRBJ2-5; TRBD2 aligns across 7 bases. CDR3 size: 13 residues. The ends lost 3 bases at V and 2 bases at J; junction bases unmatched: 0. Germline lookup yields CDR1 LGHNA and CDR2 YNFKEQ. Written as DNA, the CDR3 is TGTGCCAGCAGCCAGGGACTACAAGAGACCCAGTACTTC. Protein: CASSQGLQETQYF.

V usage is TRBV10-1 and J usage is TRBJ2-1; 7 positions agree with TRBD2. J was trimmed by 5 bases and V by 0 bases; bases with no gene match: 4. The CDR3 spans 15 residues. Germline CDR1 is WNHNN and CDR2 is SYGVQD (reference sequence). CDR3 in amino acids: CASSESTAGHNEQFF. The CDR3 coding sequence is TGCGCCAGCAGTGAGTCGACAGCGGGGCACAATGAGCAGTTCTTC.

This chain uses TRBV20-1 with TRBJ2-5; D remains unclear. Trimming removed 3 bases at V and 5 bases at J, with 16 bases between. Looked up from germline, CDR1 is DFQATT and CDR2 is SNEGSKA (reference sequence). The CDR3 extends over 14 amino acids. CDR3 DNA: TGCAGTGCTAGCCCTGGGCAGGCCCCCGAGACCCAGTACTTC. It encodes CSASPGQAPETQYF.

CDR3 coding DNA: TGTGCCAGCAGTTACCAGGGGAGCAATCAGCCCCAGCATTTT. It encodes CASSYQGSNQPQHF. This chain links TRBV28 with TRBJ1-5, with D maybe TRBD1 (6 bases). Germline CDR1 reads MDHEN; CDR2 reads SYDVKM. The CDR3 has 14 amino acids. V lost 4 bases to trimming and J lost 1 base, with 8 bases between them.